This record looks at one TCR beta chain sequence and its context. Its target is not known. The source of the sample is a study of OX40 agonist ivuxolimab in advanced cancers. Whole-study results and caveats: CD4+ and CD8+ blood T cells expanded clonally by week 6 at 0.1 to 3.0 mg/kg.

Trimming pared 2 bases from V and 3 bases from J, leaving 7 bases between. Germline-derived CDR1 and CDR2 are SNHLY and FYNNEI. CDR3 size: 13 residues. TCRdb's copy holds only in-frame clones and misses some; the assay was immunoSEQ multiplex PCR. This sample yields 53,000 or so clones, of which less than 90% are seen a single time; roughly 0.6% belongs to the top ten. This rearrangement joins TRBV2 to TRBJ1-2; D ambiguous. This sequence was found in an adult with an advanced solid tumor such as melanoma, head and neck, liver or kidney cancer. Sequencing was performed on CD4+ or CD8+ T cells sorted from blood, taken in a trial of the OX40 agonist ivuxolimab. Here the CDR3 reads CASSEKGYYGYTF. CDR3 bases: TGTGCCAGCAGTGAAAAGGGTTACTATGGCTACACCTTC.